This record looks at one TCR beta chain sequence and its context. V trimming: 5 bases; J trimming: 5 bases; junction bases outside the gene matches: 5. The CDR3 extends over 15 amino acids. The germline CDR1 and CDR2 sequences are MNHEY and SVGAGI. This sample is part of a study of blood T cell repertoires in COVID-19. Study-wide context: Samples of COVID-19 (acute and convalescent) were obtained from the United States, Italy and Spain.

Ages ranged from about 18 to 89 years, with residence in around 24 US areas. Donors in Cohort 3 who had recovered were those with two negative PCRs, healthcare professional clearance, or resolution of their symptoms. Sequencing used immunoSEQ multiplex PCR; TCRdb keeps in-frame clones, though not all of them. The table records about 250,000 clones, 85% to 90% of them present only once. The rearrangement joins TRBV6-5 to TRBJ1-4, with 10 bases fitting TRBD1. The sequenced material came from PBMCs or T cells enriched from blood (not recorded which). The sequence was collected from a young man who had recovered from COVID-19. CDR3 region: CASSLMGQGNEKLFF. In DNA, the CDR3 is TGTGCCAGCAGTCTAATGGGACAGGGGAATGAAAAACTGTTTTTT.